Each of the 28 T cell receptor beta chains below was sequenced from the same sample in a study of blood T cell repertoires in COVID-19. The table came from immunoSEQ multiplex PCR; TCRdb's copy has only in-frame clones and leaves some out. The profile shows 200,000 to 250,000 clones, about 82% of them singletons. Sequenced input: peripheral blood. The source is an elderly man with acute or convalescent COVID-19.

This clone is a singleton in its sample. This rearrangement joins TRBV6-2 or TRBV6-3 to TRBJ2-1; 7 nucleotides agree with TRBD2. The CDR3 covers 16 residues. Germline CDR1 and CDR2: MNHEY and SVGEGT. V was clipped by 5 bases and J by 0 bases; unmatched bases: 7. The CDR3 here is CASSTPERDSYNEQFF. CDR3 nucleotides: TGTGCCAGCAGTACCCCAGAGCGGGACTCCTACAATGAGCAGTTCTTC.

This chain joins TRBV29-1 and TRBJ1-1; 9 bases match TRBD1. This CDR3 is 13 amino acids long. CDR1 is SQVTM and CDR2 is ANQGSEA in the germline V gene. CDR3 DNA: TGCAGTGTACCTGGACAGGGGAAGTCTGAAGCTTTCTTT. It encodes CSVPGQGKSEAFF.

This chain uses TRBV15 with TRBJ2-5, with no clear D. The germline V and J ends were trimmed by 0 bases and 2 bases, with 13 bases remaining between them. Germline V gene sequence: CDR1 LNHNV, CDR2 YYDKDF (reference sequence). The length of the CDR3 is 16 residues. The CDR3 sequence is CATSRDFQTPQETQYF. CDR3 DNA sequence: TGTGCCACCAGCAGAGATTTCCAGACTCCTCAAGAGACCCAGTACTTC.

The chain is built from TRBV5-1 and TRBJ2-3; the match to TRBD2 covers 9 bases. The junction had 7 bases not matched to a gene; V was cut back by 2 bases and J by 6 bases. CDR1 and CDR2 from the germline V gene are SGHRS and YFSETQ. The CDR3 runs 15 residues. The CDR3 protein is CASSFGAGGVDTQYF. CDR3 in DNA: TGCGCCAGCAGCTTCGGAGCGGGGGGCGTGGATACGCAGTATTTT.

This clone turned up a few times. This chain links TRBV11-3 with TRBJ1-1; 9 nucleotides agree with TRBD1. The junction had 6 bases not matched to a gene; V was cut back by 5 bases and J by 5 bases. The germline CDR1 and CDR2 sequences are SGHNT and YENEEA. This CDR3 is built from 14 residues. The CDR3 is CASSQQGARTEAFF. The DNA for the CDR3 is TGTGCCAGCAGCCAACAGGGGGCGAGGACTGAAGCTTTCTTT.

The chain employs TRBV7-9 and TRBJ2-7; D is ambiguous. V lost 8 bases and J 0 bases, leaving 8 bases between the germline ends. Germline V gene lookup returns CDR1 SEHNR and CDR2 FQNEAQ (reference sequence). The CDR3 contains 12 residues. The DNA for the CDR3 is TGTGCCAGCGGCCGTACCTCCTACGAGCAGTACTTC. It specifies CASGRTSYEQYF.

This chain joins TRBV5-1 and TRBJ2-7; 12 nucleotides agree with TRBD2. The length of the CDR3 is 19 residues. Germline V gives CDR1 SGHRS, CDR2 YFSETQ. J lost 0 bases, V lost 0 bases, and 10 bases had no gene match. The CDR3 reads CASSLGWTSGERSSYEQYF. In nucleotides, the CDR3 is TGCGCCAGCAGCTTGGGTTGGACTAGCGGGGAGAGGAGCTCCTACGAGCAGTACTTC.

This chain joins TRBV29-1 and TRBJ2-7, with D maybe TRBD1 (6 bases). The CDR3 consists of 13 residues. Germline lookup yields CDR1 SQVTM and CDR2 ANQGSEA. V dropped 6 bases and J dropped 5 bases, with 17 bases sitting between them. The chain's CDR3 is CSVLRGSSNEQYF. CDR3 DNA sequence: TGCAGCGTCCTCAGGGGATCTTCCAACGAGCAGTACTTC.

The CDR3 DNA reads as TGTGCCAGCAGTTTATTGTCTCGCGGGCAGGGGGCTGGAGGCTACACCTTC. Translating gives CASSLLSRGQGAGGYTF. This chain connects TRBV27 to TRBJ1-2; 8 bases align to TRBD1. J was trimmed by 8 bases and V by 1 base; bases with no gene match: 15. Germline lookup yields CDR1 MNHEY and CDR2 SMNVEV (reference sequence). The CDR3 totals 17 residues.

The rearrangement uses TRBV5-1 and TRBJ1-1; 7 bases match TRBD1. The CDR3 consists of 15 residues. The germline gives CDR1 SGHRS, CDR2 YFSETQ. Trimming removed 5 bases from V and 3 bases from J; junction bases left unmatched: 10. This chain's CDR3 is CASSKKTGADTEAFF. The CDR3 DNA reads TGCGCCAGCAGTAAAAAAACAGGGGCGGACACTGAAGCTTTCTTT.

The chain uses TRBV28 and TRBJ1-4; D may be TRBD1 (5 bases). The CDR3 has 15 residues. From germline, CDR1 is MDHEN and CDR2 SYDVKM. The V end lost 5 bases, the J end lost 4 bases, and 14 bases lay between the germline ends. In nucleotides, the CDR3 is TGTGCCAGCAGTCACCCGGGGGGAGTTAATGAAAAACTGTTTTTT. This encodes CASSHPGGVNEKLFF.

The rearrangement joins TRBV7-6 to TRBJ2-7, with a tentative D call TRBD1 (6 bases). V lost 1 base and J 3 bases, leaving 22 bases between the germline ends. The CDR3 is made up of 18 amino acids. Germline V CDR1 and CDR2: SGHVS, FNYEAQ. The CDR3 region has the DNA TGTGCCAGCAGCTTAGGAGACTTAGGGGGTTCAAACCTCTACGAGCAGTACTTC. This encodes CASSLGDLGGSNLYEQYF.

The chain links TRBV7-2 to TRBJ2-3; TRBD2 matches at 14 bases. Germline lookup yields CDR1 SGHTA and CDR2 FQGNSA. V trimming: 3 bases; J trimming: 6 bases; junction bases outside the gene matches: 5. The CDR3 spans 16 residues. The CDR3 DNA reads TGTGCCAGCAGCTTCCGACTAGCGGGGGGGCGTGATACGCAGTATTTT. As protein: CASSFRLAGGRDTQYF.

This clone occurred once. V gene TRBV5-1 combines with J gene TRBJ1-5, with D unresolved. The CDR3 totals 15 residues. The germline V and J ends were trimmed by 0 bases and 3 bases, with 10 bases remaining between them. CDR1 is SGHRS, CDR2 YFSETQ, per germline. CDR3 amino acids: CASSLGPGLNQPQHF. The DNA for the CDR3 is TGCGCCAGCAGCTTGGGTCCAGGTCTCAATCAGCCCCAGCATTTT.

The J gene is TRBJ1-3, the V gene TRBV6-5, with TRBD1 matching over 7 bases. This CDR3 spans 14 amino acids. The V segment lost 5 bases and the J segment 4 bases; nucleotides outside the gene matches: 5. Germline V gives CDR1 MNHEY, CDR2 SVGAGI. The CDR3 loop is CASSPSGGGNTIYF. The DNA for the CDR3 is TGTGCCAGCAGTCCCTCAGGGGGGGGAAACACCATATATTTT.

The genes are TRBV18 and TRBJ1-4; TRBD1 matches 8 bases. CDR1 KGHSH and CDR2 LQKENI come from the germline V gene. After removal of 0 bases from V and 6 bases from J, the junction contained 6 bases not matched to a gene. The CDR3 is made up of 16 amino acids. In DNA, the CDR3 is TGTGCCAGCTCACCACCGGTGGGGACAGGTGATGAAAAACTGTTTTTT. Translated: CASSPPVGTGDEKLFF.

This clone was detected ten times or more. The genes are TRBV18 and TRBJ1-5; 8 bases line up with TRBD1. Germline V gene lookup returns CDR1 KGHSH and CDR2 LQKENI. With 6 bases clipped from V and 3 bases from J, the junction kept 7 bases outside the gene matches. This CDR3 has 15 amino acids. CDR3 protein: CASSAGQANNQPQHF. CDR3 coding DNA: TGTGCCAGCTCTGCGGGACAGGCTAACAATCAGCCCCAGCATTTT. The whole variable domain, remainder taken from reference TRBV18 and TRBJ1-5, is NAGVMQNPRHLVRRRGQEARLRCSPMKGHSHVYWYRQLPEEGLKFMVYLQKENIIDESGMPKERFSAEFPKEGPSILRIQQVVRGDSAAYFCASSAGQANNQPQHFGDGTRLSIL.

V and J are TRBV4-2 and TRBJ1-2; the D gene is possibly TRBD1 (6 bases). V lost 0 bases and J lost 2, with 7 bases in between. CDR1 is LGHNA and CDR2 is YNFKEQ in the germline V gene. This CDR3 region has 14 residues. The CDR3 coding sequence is TGTGCCAGCAGCCAAGACAGGGGCAACTATGGCTACACCTTC. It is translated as CASSQDRGNYGYTF.

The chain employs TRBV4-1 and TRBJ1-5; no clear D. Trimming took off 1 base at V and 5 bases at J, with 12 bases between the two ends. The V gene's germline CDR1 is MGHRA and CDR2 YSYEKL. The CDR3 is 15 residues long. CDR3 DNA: TGCGCCAGCAGCCAAGGAACCCAAGCATATCAGCCCCAGCATTTT. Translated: CASSQGTQAYQPQHF.

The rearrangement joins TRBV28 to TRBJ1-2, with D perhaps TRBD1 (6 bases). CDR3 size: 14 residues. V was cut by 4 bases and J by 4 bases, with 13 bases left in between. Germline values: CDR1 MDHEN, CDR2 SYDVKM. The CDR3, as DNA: TGTGCCAGCAGTTCCAACAGGGAAGGCTATGGCTACACCTTC. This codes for CASSSNREGYGYTF.

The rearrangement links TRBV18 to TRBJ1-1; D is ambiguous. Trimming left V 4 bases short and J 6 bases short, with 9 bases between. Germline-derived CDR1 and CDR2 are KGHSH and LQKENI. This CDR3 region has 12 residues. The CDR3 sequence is CASSQQFPEAFF. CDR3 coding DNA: TGTGCCAGCTCACAACAATTCCCTGAAGCTTTCTTT.

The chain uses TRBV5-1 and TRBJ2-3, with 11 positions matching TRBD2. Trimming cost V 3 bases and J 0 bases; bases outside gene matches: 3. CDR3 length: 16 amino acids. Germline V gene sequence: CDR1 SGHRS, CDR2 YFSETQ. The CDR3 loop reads CASSWRTSGSTDTQYF. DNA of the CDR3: TGCGCCAGCAGCTGGAGGACTAGCGGGAGCACAGATACGCAGTATTTT.

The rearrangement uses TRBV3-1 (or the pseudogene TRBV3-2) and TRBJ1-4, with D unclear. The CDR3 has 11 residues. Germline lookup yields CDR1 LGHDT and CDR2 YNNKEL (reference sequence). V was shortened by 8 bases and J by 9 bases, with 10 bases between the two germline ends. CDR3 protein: CASSSSKKLFF. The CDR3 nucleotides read TGTGCCAGCTCTTCGAGTAAAAAACTGTTTTTT.

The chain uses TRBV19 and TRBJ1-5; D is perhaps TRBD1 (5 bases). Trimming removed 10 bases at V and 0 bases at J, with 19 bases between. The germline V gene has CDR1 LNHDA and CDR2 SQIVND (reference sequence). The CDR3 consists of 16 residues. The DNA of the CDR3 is TGTGCCACCAAACCAGACAGACCTTATAGCAATCAGCCCCAGCATTTT. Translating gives CATKPDRPYSNQPQHF.

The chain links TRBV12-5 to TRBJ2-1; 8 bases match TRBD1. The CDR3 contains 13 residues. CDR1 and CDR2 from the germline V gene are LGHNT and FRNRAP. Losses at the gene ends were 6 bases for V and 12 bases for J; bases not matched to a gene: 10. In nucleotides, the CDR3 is TGTGCTAGTGGCCCCGCCGACAGGGGTTGGCAGTTCTTC. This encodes CASGPADRGWQFF.

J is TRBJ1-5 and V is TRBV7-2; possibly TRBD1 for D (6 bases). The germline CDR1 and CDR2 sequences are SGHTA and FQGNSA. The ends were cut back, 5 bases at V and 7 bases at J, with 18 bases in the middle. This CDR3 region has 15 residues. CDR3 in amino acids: CASSPPGRGGQPQHF. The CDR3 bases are TGTGCCAGCAGCCCCCCGGGGAGGGGGGGGCAGCCCCAGCATTTT.

The CDR3 spells CASSFPPQGWSGETDTQYF. The CDR3 DNA follows: TGTGCCAGCAGTTTCCCACCGCAAGGGTGGAGCGGGGAAACAGATACGCAGTATTTT. The chain carries TRBV28 and TRBJ2-3; 7 bases match TRBD2. The ends lost 3 bases at V and 3 bases at J; junction bases unmatched: 18. CDR3 length equals 19 residues. Looked up from germline, CDR1 is MDHEN and CDR2 is SYDVKM.

The DNA for the CDR3 is TGTGCCAGCGGAGGGACGGGCAATCAGCCCCAGCATTTT. Protein: CASGGTGNQPQHF. The chain joins TRBV12-3 or TRBV12-4 to TRBJ1-5; a possible D gene is TRBD1 (5 bases). CDR3 length: 13 residues. V lost 8 bases and J lost 2, with 10 bases in between.